This paragraph reports one T cell receptor beta chain. The sample comes from a study of T-cell reconstitution after alpha-beta-depleted transplantation in children. A library of TCRbeta sequences, prepared with unique molecular identifiers, was generated. TCRdb analysed the PCR reads with MiXCR anew, one entry per CDR3 protein. The top ten hold 3.3% of the sample, which has nearly 550,000 distinct CDR3 sequences, about 16% seen once. The clonotype originates from a human donor who donated a stem cell graft to a child with acute lymphoblastic leukemia. Sequenced material: PBMCs from the stem cell graft donor, taken from the stem cell graft.

CDR3 residues: CASSLGDSWQVVANYGYTF. In DNA form, the CDR3 reads TGCGCCAGCAGCTTGGGTGATTCCTGGCAGGTCGTTGCTAACTATGGCTACACCTTC. This rearrangement joins TRBV5-1 to TRBJ1-2; D is ambiguous. Looked up from germline, CDR1 is SGHRS and CDR2 is YFSETQ. This CDR3 has 19 residues. The V end lost 0 bases, the J end lost 0 bases, and 21 bases lay between the germline ends. Looking up the rest from reference TRBV5-1 and TRBJ1-2 gives the full variable domain: KAGVTQTPRYLIKTRGQQVTLSCSPISGHRSVSWYQQTPGQGLQFLFEYFSETQRNKGNFPGRFSGRQFSNSRSEMNVSTLELGDSALYLCASSLGDSWQVVANYGYTFGSGTRLTVV.